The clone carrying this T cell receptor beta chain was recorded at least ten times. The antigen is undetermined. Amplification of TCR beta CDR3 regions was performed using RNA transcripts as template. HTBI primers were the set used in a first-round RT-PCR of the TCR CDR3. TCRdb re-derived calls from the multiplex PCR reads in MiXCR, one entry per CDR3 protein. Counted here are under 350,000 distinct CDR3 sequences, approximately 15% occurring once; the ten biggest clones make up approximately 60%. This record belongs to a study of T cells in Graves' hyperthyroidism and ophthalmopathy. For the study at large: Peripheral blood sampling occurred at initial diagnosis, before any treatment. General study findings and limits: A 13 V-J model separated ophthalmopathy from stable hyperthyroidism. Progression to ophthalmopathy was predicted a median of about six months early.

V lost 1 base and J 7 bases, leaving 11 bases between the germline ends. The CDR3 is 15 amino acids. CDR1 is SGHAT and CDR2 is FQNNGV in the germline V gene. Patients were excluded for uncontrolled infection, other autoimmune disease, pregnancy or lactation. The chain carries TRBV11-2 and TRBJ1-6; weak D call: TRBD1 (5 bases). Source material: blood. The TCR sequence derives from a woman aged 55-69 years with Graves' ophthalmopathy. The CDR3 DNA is TGTGCCAGCAGCTTAGGTCGGGACCTAAATTCACCCCTCCACTTT. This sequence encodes CASSLGRDLNSPLHF.